Included here is one T cell receptor beta chain sequence, with context. This sample stems from a study of blood T cell repertoires in COVID-19. For the study at large: From the United States, Italy and Spain came samples of acute and convalescent COVID-19. PBMCs, B-cell-depleted T cells, or T cells were the source of the cDNA or gDNA that made up the material.

This CDR3 has 14 residues. With 3 bases clipped from V and 10 bases from J, the junction kept 9 bases outside the gene matches. Germline-derived CDR1 and CDR2 are MDHEN and SYDVKM. TCRdb's table, derived via immunoSEQ multiplex PCR, lists solely in-frame clones and lacks some. The data contain approximately 50,000 clones, roughly 85% of them singletons. The chain links TRBV28 to TRBJ2-3; 8 bases are shared with TRBD2. The receptor was isolated from a human donor in a cohort sampled during active COVID-19. Sequencing was done on a sample of peripheral blood. The CDR3 DNA reads TGTGCCAGCAGTTTGGGCGGGGCGGGAGGTGCGCAGTATTTT. Translation: CASSLGGAGGAQYF.